This T cell receptor beta chain was recovered during a study of blood T cells in healthy people across ages. Trimming cost V 4 bases and J 7 bases, with 16 bases left between them. Germline CDR1 and CDR2: SNHLY and FYNNEI. The CDR3 is 14 residues long. This clonotype turned up a few times. A second PCR, run for 7 to 11 cycles, used a sample-barcoded 5' primer plus a J-beta primer mix. TCRdb called the 5' RACE reads again in MiXCR, with one record for every CDR3 protein. This table has 800,000 to 950,000 distinct CDR3 sequences, under 35% appearing once. The sample was also linked to a second study, of T cells of mothers and their children.

The J gene is TRBJ1-2, the V gene TRBV2; no clear D gene. This TCR derives from a woman in her thirties or forties in good health. The sequenced sample was blood. Written as DNA, the CDR3 is TGTGCCAGCAGTGGAGCGGGGTCACCTCGTGGCTACACCTTC. Protein: CASSGAGSPRGYTF. Together with reference TRBV2 and TRBJ1-2, the CDR3 gives the full variable domain: EPEVTQTPSHQVTQMGQEVILRCVPISNHLYFYWYRQILGQKVEFLVSFYNNEISEKSEIFDDQFSVERPDGSNFTLKIRSTKLEDSAMYFCASSGAGSPRGYTFGSGTRLTVV.